The 5 T cell receptor beta chains below come from one sample, sequenced in a study of T-cell memory formation after mild COVID-19. Via MiXCR, TCRdb re-called the 5' RACE reads, giving one row per CDR3 protein. The sample has roughly 50,000 distinct CDR3 sequences, about 12% seen once. The sample was PBMCs or a T cell subset sorted from them (not recorded which). These TCRs come from a man aged 18 to 35 who had mild COVID-19 (a few samples of this study predate the infection). Cell type and time point are not known.

The V gene is TRBV3-1, the J gene TRBJ1-5, with no clear D. From germline, CDR1 is LGHDT and CDR2 YNNKEL (reference sequence). Trimming stripped 0 bases from V and 5 bases from J, with 5 bases between. The length of the CDR3 is 13 residues. The CDR3 is CASSQDKDQPQHF. The CDR3 DNA follows: TGTGCCAGCAGCCAAGATAAGGATCAGCCCCAGCATTTT.

This clonotype was observed at least ten times. The rearrangement joins TRBV28 to TRBJ2-7; TRBD1 might be the D (5 bases). The V gene lost 4 bases and the J gene lost 3 bases, with 7 bases spanning the gap. Germline V gene data show CDR1 as MDHEN and CDR2 as SYDVKM. The CDR3 length is 12 residues. CDR3 DNA sequence: TGTGCCAGCAGTTCAGACAGCTACGAGCAGTACGTC. It specifies CASSSDSYEQYV.

About this clonotype itself: A much larger clone differs by one base, so this may be a read error. This chain links TRBV3-1 with TRBJ2-7; 8 bases are a match to TRBD1. The CDR3 consists of 12 residues. V shed 7 bases and J 6 bases; nucleotides not matched to a gene: 5. Germline CDR1 reads LGHDT; CDR2 reads YNNKEL (reference sequence). The CDR3 coding sequence is TGTGCCAGCAACCGACAGGGGAGCGAGCAGTACTTC. Translating gives CASNRQGSEQYF.

The genes are TRBV6-5 and TRBJ1-1, with D unclear. The V end lost 5 bases, the J end lost 2 bases, and 18 bases lay between the germline ends. This CDR3 is built from 16 residues. Germline lookup yields CDR1 MNHEY and CDR2 SVGAGI. CDR3 sequence (DNA): TGTGCCAGCAGTAAATTGAGGTCCCAGACCAACACTGAAGCTTTCTTT. Translated: CASSKLRSQTNTEAFF.

This chain uses TRBV5-1 with TRBJ1-1; 9 positions agree with TRBD1. The CDR3 contains 16 residues. V shed 4 bases, J shed 2 bases, and the junction held 9 bases outside the gene matches. Germline assignment: CDR1 SGHRS and CDR2 YFSETQ. The CDR3 coding sequence is TGCGCCAGCAGCCAACCTTACAGGGGGCGAAACACTGAAGCTTTCTTT. It translates to CASSQPYRGRNTEAFF.